Detailed here is one T cell receptor beta chain. Its specificity is unknown. Profiling relied on immunoSEQ multiplex PCR, and the TCRdb table lists in-frame clones only, not all of them. The sample holds 2 million to 2.5 million clones, about 94% seen once. The data derive from a study of shared clonotypes between healthy human individuals. Whole-study context: The cohort comprised a couple of women and a few men. Their ages spanned 18 to 49 years. Regarding the study as a whole: Donor scarcity curtailed the genetic and exposure-history diversity represented herein. Rarefaction demonstrated incomplete sorted-subset sequencing despite large depth.

V shed 0 bases and J shed 6 bases, with 12 bases lying between them. The CDR3 spans 16 residues. Germline V gene sequence: CDR1 MNHNY, CDR2 SVGAGI (reference sequence). This chain connects TRBV6-6 to TRBJ1-6; D possibly corresponds to TRBD1 (5 bases). The sequenced material came from naive CD4+ T cells sorted from blood. The subset here: CD45RA+ positively selected. This clonotype was sampled from a man between 18 and 35 years old in good health. CDR3 amino acids: CASSYSGRQTNSPLHF. CDR3 bases: TGTGCCAGCAGTTACTCGGGGAGACAGACTAATTCACCCCTCCACTTT.